The rows below give T cell receptor beta chains drawn from one sample of a study of blood T cell repertoires in COVID-19. Using immunoSEQ multiplex PCR, the repertoire was profiled, and TCRdb retains in-frame clones only, with some absent. The table has fewer than 250,000 clones, about 80% seen once; the top ten hold about 4.6%. Sequencing used PBMCs or T cells enriched from blood (not recorded which). The receptor set was obtained from a woman between 50 and 59 years old who had been exposed to COVID-19. The CDR3 runs from the conserved cysteine through the conserved F or W. Fields, in order: D gene, V gene, clone size, J gene, CDR3 protein, CDR3 DNA. The D gene is left open where the match is weak. Clone size, where shown, is once, few, many, or a class for clones that have expanded.

>-|TRBV19|once|TRBJ2-5
CASSIAETQYF
TGTGCCAGTAGTATCGCGGAGACCCAGTACTTC
>TRBD2|TRBV5-1|-|TRBJ2-7
CASSLGGLAYEQYF
TGCGCCAGCAGCTTGGGGGGACTAGCCTACGAGCAGTACTTC
>TRBD1|TRBV28|-|TRBJ1-1
CASSLNRGRTEAFF
TGTGCCAGCAGTTTGAACAGGGGGAGGACTGAAGCTTTCTTT
>-|TRBV6-5|-|TRBJ2-7
CASTRGGPYEQYF
TGTGCCAGCACAAGGGGGGGACCCTACGAGCAGTACTTC
>-|TRBV7-2|-|TRBJ2-7
CASSLDRRSRGEQYF
TGTGCCAGCAGCTTAGATCGGCGTTCCAGGGGCGAGCAGTACTTC
>-|TRBV27|-|TRBJ1-2
CASSAGVGYTF
TGTGCCAGCAGTGCAGGTGTTGGCTACACCTTC
>-|TRBV5-5|once|TRBJ1-5
CASSSHGRTDNQPQHF
TGTGCCAGCAGCAGCCACGGACGGACAGACAATCAGCCCCAGCATTTT
>TRBD1|TRBV2|-|TRBJ1-3
CASSAQGVAGNTIYF
TGTGCCAGCAGCGCACAGGGGGTTGCTGGAAACACCATATATTTT
>-|TRBV7-2|-|TRBJ1-6
CASRSGTSSYNSPLHF
TGTGCCAGCAGATCGGGGACAAGCTCCTATAATTCACCCCTCCACTTT
>-|TRBV6-5|-|TRBJ2-5
CASRALDIRETQYF
TGTGCCAGCAGGGCCTTGGACATCAGGGAGACCCAGTACTTC
>-|TRBV5-1|-|TRBJ2-1
CASSLDTYEQFF
TGCGCCAGCAGCTTGGACACCTATGAGCAGTTCTTC
>TRBD1|TRBV27|-|TRBJ1-1
CASKGQGNTEAFF
TGTGCCAGCAAGGGACAGGGGAACACTGAAGCTTTCTTT
>TRBD1|TRBV11-2|-|TRBJ1-5
CASSLGQGEAGQPQHF
TGTGCCAGCAGCCTTGGACAGGGAGAGGCGGGTCAGCCCCAGCATTTT
>-|TRBV19|few|TRBJ1-5
CASSTETGYNQPQHF
TGTGCCAGTAGTACGGAAACAGGGTACAATCAGCCCCAGCATTTT
>-|TRBV5-1|-|TRBJ1-1
CASSRVMNTEAFF
TGCGCCAGCAGCCGCGTCATGAACACTGAAGCTTTCTTT
>TRBD1|TRBV2|-|TRBJ1-5
CASSPRGAGGRGNQPQHF
TGTGCCAGCTCTCCGAGGGGGGCAGGGGGGAGAGGCAATCAGCCCCAGCATTTT
>TRBD1|TRBV10-3|-|TRBJ2-3
CAISGNRGGGDTQYF
TGTGCCATCAGTGGAAACAGGGGTGGGGGAGATACGCAGTATTTT
>TRBD1|TRBV30|-|TRBJ1-4
CAWSPDRGNEKLFF
TGTGCCTGGAGCCCGGACAGGGGTAATGAAAAACTGTTTTTT
>-|TRBV5-6|-|TRBJ2-3
CASSLALGGADTQYF
TGTGCCAGCAGCCTCGCCCTTGGAGGGGCGGATACGCAGTATTTT
>TRBD1|TRBV11-2|-|TRBJ1-1
CASSPLTGARKAFF
TGTGCCAGCAGCCCATTGACAGGGGCGCGGAAAGCTTTCTTT
>-|TRBV6-5|-|TRBJ1-3
CATTGKSGNTIYF
TGTGCCACCACAGGGAAATCCGGAAACACCATATATTTT
>TRBD2|TRBV5-4|-|TRBJ2-5
CASSFLAGGGETQYF
TGTGCCAGCAGCTTTCTAGCGGGTGGGGGAGAGACCCAGTACTTC
>-|TRBV7-9|-|TRBJ1-2
CASSLARGYGYTF
TGTGCCAGCAGCTTAGCGCGTGGCTATGGCTACACCTTC
>-|TRBV15|-|TRBJ1-5
CATSRGTRGNQPQHF
TGTGCCACCAGCAGAGGGACCAGGGGCAATCAGCCCCAGCATTTT
>-|TRBV29-1|-|TRBJ2-7
CSVVRGDSYEQYF
TGCAGCGTGGTCAGGGGGGACTCCTACGAGCAGTACTTC
>TRBD1|TRBV5-6|few|TRBJ1-5
CASSWGQDQPQHF
TGTGCCAGCAGCTGGGGACAGGATCAGCCCCAGCATTTT